This TCR beta chain was captured in a study of blood T cell repertoires in COVID-19. Study as a whole: COVID-19 samples collected from the United States, Italy and Spain covered acute and convalescent phases. Sample material is recorded as cDNA or gDNA derived from T cells, B-cell-depleted T cells, or PBMCs.

Residents of around 24 US areas, aged about 18 to 95 years, made up the participants. The germline CDR1 and CDR2 sequences are KGHDR and SFDVKD. V lost 4 bases and J 5 bases, leaving 10 bases between the germline ends. This CDR3 comprises 13 residues. The authors' processing: Amplification of reference gene primers provided the estimated nucleated cell counts. Sequencing used immunoSEQ multiplex PCR; TCRdb keeps in-frame clones, though not all of them. V, J and clone size derive from that table, while D and trimming were established from the DNA sequence. The repertoire holds fewer than 250,000 clones, with 87% as singletons.

The specimen sequenced was PBMCs or T cells enriched from blood (not recorded which). This clonotype was sampled from a woman in her twenties or thirties with acute COVID-19. V usage is TRBV24-1 and J usage is TRBJ2-5; no clear D gene. For the CDR3, the DNA is TGTGCCACCAGTGACCCTATCCGGGAGACCCAGTACTTC. The encoded protein is CATSDPIRETQYF.